Presented here are 15 T cell receptor beta chains from one specimen sequenced in a study of siplizumab effects on memory and regulatory T cells. The table came from immunoSEQ multiplex PCR; TCRdb's copy has only in-frame clones and leaves some out. The sample records fewer than 100,000 clones, 95% being singletons. The sequencing input was CD8+ T cells sorted from blood. The receptors originated from a human donor in good health.

The chain carries TRBV27 and TRBJ1-2; tentatively, D is TRBD1 (5 bases). The CDR3 has 17 amino acids. Germline CDR1 is MNHEY and CDR2 is SMNVEV (reference sequence). Between the trimmed V and J ends, which lost 0 bases and 5 bases, there was a span of 19 bases. CDR3 DNA sequence: TGTGCCAGCAGTTTATCTAACGAGGTCGTTGGGGCGTATGGCTACACCTTC. Encoded protein: CASSLSNEVVGAYGYTF.

The chain carries TRBV9 and TRBJ2-3; 9 bases align to TRBD2. The CDR3 length is 15 residues. Trimming took 0 bases from V and 4 from J; bases not matched to a gene: 3. Germline loops: CDR1 SGDLS, CDR2 YYNGEE. In DNA, the CDR3 is TGTGCCAGCAGCGTAGAACTAGCGGGTGCAGATACGCAGTATTTT. As protein: CASSVELAGADTQYF.

This clone has just one count. This chain connects TRBV19 to TRBJ2-1, with D hard to call. Trimming cost V 0 bases and J 0 bases, with 9 bases left between them. The germline CDR1 and CDR2 sequences are LNHDA and SQIVND (reference sequence). The CDR3 is made up of 16 amino acids. CDR3 protein: CASSIEGTSSYNEQFF. In nucleotides, the CDR3 is TGTGCCAGTAGTATAGAGGGTACAAGCTCCTACAATGAGCAGTTCTTC.

The rearrangement uses TRBV7-3 and TRBJ2-5; 13 bases agree with TRBD2. The J segment lost 5 bases and the V segment lost 4 bases, leaving 13 bases of the junction unmatched. Germline V gene sequence: CDR1 SGHTA, CDR2 FQGTGA. There are 18 residues in the CDR3. Written as DNA, the CDR3 is TGTGCCAGCAGCTCTCGGACTAGCGGGAGAGCTAAGAAGGAGACCCAGTACTTC. Protein sequence: CASSSRTSGRAKKETQYF.

V and J are TRBV29-1 and TRBJ2-1; perhaps TRBD1 as D (6 bases). The length of the CDR3 is 15 residues. Trimming took 6 bases from V and 5 from J, leaving 20 bases between them. Germline V lookup: CDR1 SQVTM, CDR2 ANQGSEA. CDR3: CSVDGAGDGNNEQFF. The CDR3 DNA sequence: TGCAGCGTAGACGGTGCAGGGGATGGGAACAATGAGCAGTTCTTC.

The chain is built from TRBV4-1 and TRBJ2-7, with 9 bases that match TRBD2. J gave up 0 bases and V 2 bases, and 2 bases lay outside the gene matches. The CDR3 is made up of 15 amino acids. From germline, CDR1 is MGHRA and CDR2 YSYEKL. This CDR3 is CASSQLAGSSYEQYF. The DNA for the CDR3 is TGCGCCAGCAGCCAACTAGCGGGGAGCTCCTACGAGCAGTACTTC.

The J gene is TRBJ1-5, the V gene TRBV7-9; tentatively, D is TRBD1 (5 bases). This CDR3 comprises 16 residues. V lost 4 bases, J lost 3 bases, and 16 bases lay in between. The germline CDR1 and CDR2 sequences are SEHNR and FQNEAQ (reference sequence). CDR3 loop: CASSSTVDTANQPQHF. CDR3 nucleotides: TGTGCCAGCAGCTCAACCGTGGACACCGCCAATCAGCCCCAGCATTTT.

Worth noting for this clone: The same CDR3 is also encoded by other DNA sequences in this sample. CDR3: CASSLNTGELFF. DNA of the CDR3: TGCGCCAGCAGCCTAAACACCGGGGAGCTGTTTTTT. This chain links TRBV5-1 with TRBJ2-2; D unresolved. CDR1 is SGHRS, CDR2 YFSETQ, per germline. The CDR3 extends over 12 amino acids. The V end lost 4 bases, the J end lost 2 bases, and 3 bases lay between the germline ends.

This clone came up once. This chain connects TRBV28 to TRBJ2-2; D call uncertain. The CDR3 runs to 15 residues. Germline V gene sequence: CDR1 MDHEN, CDR2 SYDVKM. Trimming left V 2 bases short and J 0 bases short, with 7 bases between. The CDR3 sequence: CASSLQAANTGELFF. In DNA, the CDR3 is TGTGCCAGCAGTTTACAGGCTGCGAACACCGGGGAGCTGTTTTTT.

V usage is TRBV5-6 and J usage is TRBJ2-7; maybe TRBD2 (6 bases). Germline V gene data show CDR1 as SGHDT and CDR2 as YYEEEE. This CDR3 is 16 amino acids long. The germline V and J ends were trimmed by 0 bases and 0 bases, with 13 bases remaining between them. CDR3 DNA sequence: TGTGCCAGCAGCTTGGATGGGACTTGGGGCTCCTACGAGCAGTACTTC. This encodes CASSLDGTWGSYEQYF. Together with reference TRBV5-6 and TRBJ2-7, the CDR3 gives the full variable domain: DAGVTQSPTHLIKTRGQQVTLRCSPKSGHDTVSWYQQALGQGPQFIFQYYEEEERQRGNFPDRFSGHQFPNYSSELNVNALLLGDSALYLCASSLDGTWGSYEQYFGPGTRLTVT.

The rearrangement uses TRBV5-1 and TRBJ2-7; 8 bases match TRBD2. Germline loops: CDR1 SGHRS, CDR2 YFSETQ. V dropped 2 bases and J dropped 0; count of bases not matched to a gene: 4. CDR3 length equals 15 residues. The CDR3 protein is CASSFSGASSYEQYF. DNA of the CDR3: TGCGCCAGCAGCTTTAGCGGGGCGAGCTCCTACGAGCAGTACTTC.

The rearrangement links TRBV7-9 to TRBJ2-7; D might be TRBD1 (7 bases). The CDR3 sequence is 13 residues long. Per the germline V gene, CDR1 is SEHNR and CDR2 is FQNEAQ (reference sequence). V lost 7 bases and J lost 7, with 17 bases in between. CDR3 sequence: CASIGGGGNEQYF. The CDR3 bases are TGTGCCAGCATTGGAGGAGGGGGCAATGAGCAGTACTTC.

This clone has a single count. This chain uses TRBV4-1 with TRBJ1-6; 12 nucleotides agree with TRBD1. CDR1 and CDR2 from the germline V gene are MGHRA and YSYEKL. The CDR3 is 17 residues long. Trimming cost V 3 bases and J 8 bases; bases outside gene matches: 8. CDR3 sequence (DNA): TGCGCCAGCAGCCAGGAATCCGGGACAGGGGGCGATTCACCCCTCCACTTT. Residues: CASSQESGTGGDSPLHF.

The chain is built from TRBV9 and TRBJ2-2; D is perhaps TRBD1 or TRBD2 (5 bases each). Germline CDR1 SGDLS, CDR2 YYNGEE. The CDR3 contains 16 residues. Trimming removed 4 bases from V and 5 bases from J, with 18 bases in between. The CDR3 nucleotides are TGTGCCAGCAGCCTCGGTGGGGGAAGAGGGACCGGGGAGCTGTTTTTT. It yields the protein CASSLGGGRGTGELFF.

The chain couples TRBV10-3 to TRBJ2-3; D gene unclear. V was pared by 3 bases and J by 2 bases, with 18 bases between. This CDR3 spans 17 amino acids. CDR1 and CDR2 (germline): ENHRY, SYGVKD. For the CDR3, the DNA is TGTGCCATCAGTGACCTGCCCGTAGTGGTTAACACAGATACGCAGTATTTT. It yields the protein CAISDLPVVVNTDTQYF.